The TCR beta chain under discussion was sequenced for a study of shared clonotypes between healthy human individuals. On the study more broadly: A couple of female and a few male donors aged 18 to 49 were enrolled.

Study findings and constraints: Shared clonotypes: 4.5% to 5% naive CD4, roughly 4% naive CD8, 2% to 2.5% memory CD4, under 0.45% memory CD8. Clonotype sharing levels among donors were expected to vary with sequencing depth.

Remarks on this clone: Its antigen is not known.

V lost 5 bases, J lost 4 bases, and 16 bases stayed unmatched. Germline V lookup: CDR1 SGHVS, CDR2 FNYEAQ. The CDR3 has 20 amino acids. The method was immunoSEQ multiplex PCR; TCRdb's version includes in-frame clones alone and lacks a portion of them. Here the sample spans a few hundred thousand clones, 74% being singletons. The chain uses TRBV7-6 and TRBJ2-5, with TRBD2 identical over 16 bases. The sequence was collected from a man younger than 45 in good health. The sequencing input was memory CD4+ T cells sorted from blood. Subset noted: CD45RA-negative fraction. CDR3 region: CASSPHPGTSGGGRGETQYF. CDR3 in DNA: TGTGCCAGCAGCCCCCACCCCGGGACTAGCGGGGGGGGACGGGGAGAGACCCAGTACTTC.